This paragraph covers one T cell receptor beta chain sequence. What it recognizes is unknown. Authors' analysis steps: Junction-only sequences without quality scores came from ImmunoSEQ, so filtering differed. TCRdb's copy holds only in-frame clones and misses some; the assay was immunoSEQ multiplex PCR. That table supplies the V and J calls and clone size; D and trimming were determined from the DNA. The sample holds roughly 1 million clones; around 78% are singletons and the top ten take approximately 0.56%. The sample comes from a study of shared clonotypes between healthy human individuals. Whole-study findings and limits: Generation probabilities were higher for clonotypes shared across all four sorted-subset donors than for unshared ones. Blood was the sole source, and tissue repertoires probably differ.

All the donors were Caucasian adults who lived in Nashville, Tennessee. The CDR3 totals 11 residues. V was trimmed by 5 bases and J by 0 bases, leaving 2 bases between them. The V gene's germline CDR1 is SGHRS and CDR2 YFSETQ. The sequenced sample was memory CD4+ T cells from PBMCs. Subset meaning: CD45RA-negative fraction. The clonotype was recovered from a young man in good health. Some clones in this sample may be carry-over from other donors' samples. This chain joins TRBV5-1 and TRBJ2-5, with unresolved D. The CDR3 is CASRNQETQYF. CDR3 DNA: TGCGCCAGCAGGAACCAAGAGACCCAGTACTTC.